The sequence of this TCR beta chain was determined in a study of siplizumab effects on memory and regulatory T cells. Whole-study results and caveats: The mean Treg-derived percentage of mappable alloreactive CD4+ clones was 60% to 80% with siplizumab compared with about 30% in controls. Roughly 75-97% of dividing CD4+ or CD8+ clones were without an attributable naive or memory phenotype.

Clones were sequenced by immunoSEQ multiplex PCR, and TCRdb holds only the in-frame ones, with some missing. This sample has roughly 120,000 clones, with 94% found just once. With regard to this clone: Antigen: not known.

The CDR3 loop spans 12 amino acids. Germline lookup yields CDR1 MNHNY and CDR2 SVGAGI (reference sequence). V was trimmed by 4 bases and J by 2 bases, leaving 5 bases between them. Material for sequencing was non-Treg CD4+ T cells sorted from blood. This TCR derives from a human donor in good health. The chain has TRBV6-6 and TRBJ2-5; unclear D gene. The CDR3 coding sequence is TGTGCCAGCAGTTCCCAGCAAGAGACCCAGTACTTC. Translated, it gives CASSSQQETQYF.